This T cell receptor beta chain emerged from a study of read filtering for tumor transcriptome and immune sequencing. This CDR3 contains 19 residues. CDR1 and CDR2 (germline): SEHNR, FQNEAQ (reference sequence). The junction had 21 bases not matched to a gene; V was cut back by 7 bases and J by 2 bases. This library used around 400 ng RNA and molecular barcoded adaptors spanning alpha/delta and beta/gamma chains. Each CDR3 protein is one row after TCRdb ran MiXCR on the reads. The data show about 15,000 distinct CDR3 sequences, about 20% seen once. The genes are TRBV7-9 and TRBJ2-3, with 7 bases matching TRBD2. Sequencing used a population of CD138-negative cells sorted from bone marrow. The source is a donor aged 40 or over with multiple myeloma. The CDR3 here is CASIRVGGKPGLNTDTQYF. The DNA of the CDR3 is TGTGCCAGCATCCGGGTGGGGGGGAAACCTGGACTGAACACAGATACGCAGTATTTT.